This is a list of T cell receptor beta chains from one sample in a study of T cell changes during pregnancy in multiple sclerosis. Measured with immunoSEQ multiplex PCR; TCRdb has only the in-frame clones, and not every one. The sample lists about 50,000 clones, about 90% occurring once. This specimen consisted of CD4+ T cells from peripheral blood mononuclear cells, obtained after pregnancy. These receptors were taken from a female donor with multiple sclerosis, enrolled in a pregnancy study. The CDR3 runs from the conserved cysteine through the conserved F or W. Each record gives: CDR3 protein, CDR3 DNA, J gene, D gene, CDR3 length, clone size, V gene. The D gene is left open where the match is weak. Expanded clones are given a class, and other clones once, few, many or no size at all.

CASTGTSGRRDEQYF TGTGCCAGCACCGGGACTAGCGGGAGGCGGGACGAGCAGTACTTC TRBJ2-7 TRBD2 15 - TRBV6-6
CASSQDWASLGPGELFF TGCGCCAGCAGCCAAGATTGGGCTAGCCTAGGCCCCGGGGAGCTGTTTTTT TRBJ2-2 - 17 - TRBV4-1
CATSRAGTDVQETQYF TGTGCCACCAGCAGGGCCGGGACAGACGTACAAGAGACCCAGTACTTC TRBJ2-5 TRBD1 16 - TRBV15
CASSKGQNTEAFF TGTGCCAGCAGCAAAGGACAGAACACTGAAGCTTTCTTT TRBJ1-1 - 13 - TRBV7-9
CASSLAGTGPFYGYTF TGTGCCAGCAGCTTAGCCGGGACAGGGCCATTCTATGGCTACACCTTC TRBJ1-2 TRBD1 16 few TRBV7-2
CASSVGAHGYTF TGTGCCAGCAGCGTAGGGGCCCATGGCTACACCTTC TRBJ1-2 - 12 - TRBV9
CSVALAGGNNEQFF TGCAGCGTTGCCCTAGCGGGAGGGAACAATGAGCAGTTCTTC TRBJ2-1 TRBD2 14 - TRBV29-1
CASSPPAGPYNEQFF TGTGCCAGCTCACCACCAGCGGGGCCCTACAATGAGCAGTTCTTC TRBJ2-1 TRBD2 15 - TRBV18
CATSRDPGGIEQFF TGTGCCACCAGCAGAGATCCGGGCGGGATTGAGCAGTTCTTC TRBJ2-1 - 14 - TRBV15
CASRQRRTHYNEQFF TGCGCCAGCAGACAGCGGAGAACCCACTACAATGAGCAGTTCTTC TRBJ2-1 - 15 few TRBV23-1
CASSLGSDRDSYNEQFF TGCGCCAGCAGCTTGGGGAGTGACCGGGATAGCTACAATGAGCAGTTCTTC TRBJ2-1 - 17 - TRBV5-1
CASTSQGNTEAFF TGTGCCAGCACTTCCCAGGGCAACACTGAAGCTTTCTTT TRBJ1-1 - 13 few TRBV6-5
CASSLLAGEINTGELFF TGTGCCAGCAGTTTACTAGCGGGAGAGATAAACACCGGGGAGCTGTTTTTT TRBJ2-2 TRBD2 17 - TRBV28
CASSQEAGVRTDTQYF TGTGCCAGCAGCCAAGAGGCGGGAGTGAGAACAGATACGCAGTATTTT TRBJ2-3 TRBD2 16 - TRBV4-2
CARSFQGSKNIQYF TGTGCCAGAAGCTTTCAGGGGTCCAAAAACATTCAGTACTTC TRBJ2-4 - 14 - TRBV5-3
CASSRTGGFSGNTIYF TGTGCCAGCTCCAGGACAGGGGGGTTCTCTGGAAACACCATATATTTT TRBJ1-3 TRBD1 16 - TRBV27
CASSQVLINYGYTF TGCGCCAGCAGCCAAGTGTTAATAAACTATGGCTACACCTTC TRBJ1-2 - 14 - TRBV4-1
CASSFGQGYQPQHF TGTGCCAGCAGTTTTGGGCAGGGGTATCAGCCCCAGCATTTT TRBJ1-5 - 14 - TRBV27
CASSLDRASREAFF TGTGCCAGCAGCTTGGACAGGGCGTCCCGCGAGGCTTTCTTT TRBJ1-1 TRBD1 14 few TRBV7-2
CASRTGQETQYF TGTGCCAGCCGAACAGGACAAGAGACCCAGTACTTC TRBJ2-5 - 12 - TRBV19
CASSAIDRARNEKLFF TGTGCCAGCAGCGCTATAGACAGGGCCCGAAATGAAAAACTGTTTTTT TRBJ1-4 TRBD1 16 once TRBV27
CASSILSGGRAKNIQYF TGTGCCAGCAGTATACTGTCGGGGGGCAGAGCCAAAAACATTCAGTACTTC TRBJ2-4 - 17 - TRBV28
CASSYFLQETQYF TGTGCCAGCAGTTACTTTTTACAAGAGACCCAGTACTTC TRBJ2-5 - 13 - TRBV6-5
CASSPLHGGAGNQPQHF TGTGCCAGCAGTCCATTACATGGGGGGGCTGGCAATCAGCCCCAGCATTTT TRBJ1-5 - 17 - TRBV28
CASSQSDRGLAGVGDTQYF TGCGCCAGCAGCCAATCGGACCGGGGACTAGCGGGAGTTGGAGATACGCAGTATTTT TRBJ2-3 TRBD2 19 - TRBV4-1
CASSIDSLAKGYTF TGTGCCAGCAGTATCGACAGTCTGGCCAAAGGCTACACCTTC TRBJ1-2 - 14 - TRBV6-6
CASSFLDYPGQNGLYEQYF TGTGCCAGCAGTTTCTTGGACTATCCAGGGCAAAACGGGTTATACGAGCAGTACTTC TRBJ2-7 - 19 - TRBV28
CASSINSDTEAFF TGTGCCAGTAGTATTAACTCTGACACTGAAGCTTTCTTT TRBJ1-1 - 13 - TRBV19
CASSVASGPQETQYF TGTGCCAGCAGCGTAGCTAGCGGTCCTCAAGAGACCCAGTACTTC TRBJ2-5 TRBD2 15 - TRBV9
CASSQSAVHEQYF TGCGCCAGCAGTCAATCGGCTGTCCACGAGCAGTACTTC TRBJ2-7 - 13 - TRBV23-1
CASGLAGAPDTQYF TGTGCCAGCGGACTAGCGGGAGCCCCAGATACGCAGTATTTT TRBJ2-3 TRBD2 14 - TRBV6-5
CASSRAGNYGYTF TGTGCCAGCAGTCGTGCGGGTAACTATGGCTACACCTTC TRBJ1-2 - 13 - TRBV28
CASSLAWGGAVHEQYF TGTGCCAGCAGCCTTGCCTGGGGCGGGGCTGTGCACGAGCAGTACTTC TRBJ2-7 - 16 - TRBV4-2
CASSMGRRFQETQYF TGTGCCAGTAGTATGGGCAGAAGATTCCAAGAGACCCAGTACTTC TRBJ2-5 - 15 - TRBV19
CASSLQGLTEAFF TGTGCCAGCAGTTTACAAGGACTTACTGAAGCTTTCTTT TRBJ1-1 - 13 - TRBV27
CASSLSGKSTDTQYF TGCGCCAGCAGCTTATCCGGGAAAAGCACAGATACGCAGTATTTT TRBJ2-3 - 15 - TRBV5-1
CASSPTGAPTDTQYF TGTGCCAGCTCTCCGACAGGGGCCCCCACAGATACGCAGTATTTT TRBJ2-3 TRBD1 15 once TRBV18
CASSLYRANTGELFF TGTGCCAGCAGTTTATACAGGGCGAACACCGGGGAGCTGTTTTTT TRBJ2-2 - 15 - TRBV27
CASSRDSSGNTIYF TGCGCCAGCTCCCGGGACAGTTCTGGAAACACCATATATTTT TRBJ1-3 TRBD1 14 few TRBV10-1
CGTRTGGNTEAFF TGTGGTACGAGGACAGGGGGGAACACTGAAGCTTTCTTT TRBJ1-1 TRBD1 13 - TRBV19
CASSVRTGQGDEQYF TGTGCCAGCAGCGTCAGGACAGGCCAGGGCGACGAGCAGTACTTC TRBJ2-7 TRBD1 15 - TRBV9
CASSSDRTSGFREQYF TGTGCCAGCAGTTCCGACCGGACTAGCGGTTTTAGAGAGCAGTACTTC TRBJ2-7 TRBD2 16 - TRBV6-6
CASSLEARQGLFF TGTGCCAGCAGCTTAGAAGCGAGACAGGGGCTGTTCTTC TRBJ2-1 TRBD1 13 - TRBV11-2
CASSTLRKDRGYNEQFF TGTGCCAGCAGCACACTAAGGAAGGACAGGGGGTACAATGAGCAGTTCTTC TRBJ2-1 - 17 - TRBV21-1
CASSQGYRTGDGYTF TGCGCCAGCAGCCAAGGATACAGGACAGGCGATGGCTACACCTTC TRBJ1-2 TRBD1 15 - TRBV4-3
CASSEFATGRETQYF TGTGCCAGCAGTGAATTTGCGACAGGGAGAGAGACCCAGTACTTC TRBJ2-5 TRBD1 15 - TRBV6-1
CASSPGRLAGFAYNEQFF TGCGCCAGCAGCCCTGGACGACTAGCGGGGTTCGCCTACAATGAGCAGTTCTTC TRBJ2-1 TRBD2 18 - TRBV5-1
CASSAGTSVYEQYF TGTGCCAGCAGCGCGGGGACTAGCGTCTACGAGCAGTACTTC TRBJ2-7 TRBD2 14 once TRBV9
CASSLVRLAGEVPEQYF TGTGCCAGCAGCTTGGTAAGGCTAGCGGGAGAAGTTCCCGAGCAGTACTTC TRBJ2-7 TRBD2 17 - TRBV5-4
CASSLRTSGMNTGELFF TGTGCCAGCAGCTTAAGGACTAGCGGGATGAACACCGGGGAGCTGTTTTTT TRBJ2-2 TRBD2 17 once TRBV7-8
CASSKQGSYEQYF TGTGCCAGCAGCAAACAGGGCTCCTACGAGCAGTACTTC TRBJ2-7 - 13 once TRBV5-4
CASSLSGAGNTIYF TGTGCCAGCAGCTTGTCAGGGGCTGGAAACACCATATATTTT TRBJ1-3 - 14 once TRBV5-6
CASSPGQGQETQYF TGCGCCAGCAGCCCCGGACAGGGGCAAGAGACCCAGTACTTC TRBJ2-5 TRBD1 14 - TRBV4-1
CASSHPYYGYTF TGTGCCAGCAGCCACCCCTACTATGGCTACACCTTC TRBJ1-2 - 12 - TRBV14
CATSRDRQGMKAGELFF TGTGCCACCAGCAGAGACCGTCAGGGGATGAAGGCCGGGGAGCTGTTTTTT TRBJ2-2 - 17 - TRBV15
CASSPRSSGNHNEQFF TGCGCCAGCAGCCCCCGGAGTAGCGGGAACCACAATGAGCAGTTCTTC TRBJ2-1 TRBD2 16 - TRBV5-1
CAISESKGVGNTEAFF TGTGCCATCAGTGAGTCGAAGGGGGTTGGGAACACTGAAGCTTTCTTT TRBJ1-1 - 16 once TRBV10-3